This T cell receptor (beta chain) was documented in a study of blood T cell repertoires in COVID-19. Study-level information: Spain, Italy and the United States supplied samples that represented acute and convalescent COVID-19. T cells, B-cell-depleted T cells, or PBMCs provided the cDNA or gDNA that served as material.

This clone was observed a handful of times. This CDR3 has 14 residues. The V end was cut by 5 bases, the J end by 1 base, with 11 bases between. Germline CDR1 is KGHSH and CDR2 is LQKENI. Authors' data handling: Amplification of reference gene primers was used by the study to estimate nucleated cell counts. Measured with immunoSEQ multiplex PCR; TCRdb has only the in-frame clones, and not every one. Clone size and V and J calls were adopted from that table, with D and trimming inferred from the DNA. This table has more than 200,000 clones, about four fifths appearing once. Material for sequencing was peripheral blood. This receptor was obtained from an elderly man with acute or convalescent COVID-19. This chain connects TRBV18 to TRBJ2-5; weak D call: TRBD1 (6 bases). CDR3 bases: TGTGCCAGCTCAACTAGGACAGTCCAAGAGACCCAGTACTTC. Its translation: CASSTRTVQETQYF.